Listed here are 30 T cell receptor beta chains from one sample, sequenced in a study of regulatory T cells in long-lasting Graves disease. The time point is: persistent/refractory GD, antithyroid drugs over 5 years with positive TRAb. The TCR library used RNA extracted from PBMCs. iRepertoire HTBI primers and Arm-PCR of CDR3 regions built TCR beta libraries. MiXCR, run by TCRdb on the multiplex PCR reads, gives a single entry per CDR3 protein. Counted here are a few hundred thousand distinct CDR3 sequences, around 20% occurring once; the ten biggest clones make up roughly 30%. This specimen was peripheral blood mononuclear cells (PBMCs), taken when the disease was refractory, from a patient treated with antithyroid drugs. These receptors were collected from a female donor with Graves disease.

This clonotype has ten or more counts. In nucleotides, the CDR3 is TGTGCCAGCCATAGGGGGGAAAACTATGGCTACACCTTC. Translation gives CASHRGENYGYTF. J is TRBJ1-2 and V is TRBV6-1; a weak D match, TRBD1 (6 bases). Deletions cut 8 bases from V and 2 bases from J, with 12 bases between. CDR1 and CDR2 (germline): MNHNS, SASEGT. The CDR3 contains 13 residues.

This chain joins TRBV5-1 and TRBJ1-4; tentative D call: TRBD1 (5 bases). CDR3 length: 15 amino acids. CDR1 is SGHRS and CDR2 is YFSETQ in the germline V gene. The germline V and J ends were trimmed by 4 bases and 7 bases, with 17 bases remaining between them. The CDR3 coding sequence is TGCGCCAGCAGCCCGGGAGGGGCCGTAATTGAAAAACTGTTTTTT. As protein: CASSPGGAVIEKLFF.

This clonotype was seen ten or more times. CDR3 region: CASSLVGTQETQYF. CDR3 DNA: TGTGCCAGCAGCTTAGTCGGCACCCAAGAGACCCAGTACTTC. The chain couples TRBV7-9 to TRBJ2-5; D uncertain. The germline V and J ends were trimmed by 1 base and 1 base, with 7 bases remaining between them. This CDR3 region has 14 residues. Germline V gene data show CDR1 as SEHNR and CDR2 as FQNEAQ (reference sequence).

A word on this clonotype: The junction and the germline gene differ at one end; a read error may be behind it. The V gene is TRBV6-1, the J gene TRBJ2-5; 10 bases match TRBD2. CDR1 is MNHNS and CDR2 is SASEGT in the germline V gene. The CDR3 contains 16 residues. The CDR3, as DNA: TGTGTCAGCAGCTCTGCGACTAGCGGGTTTAGTGAGTCCCAGTACTTC. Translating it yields CVSSSATSGFSESQYF.

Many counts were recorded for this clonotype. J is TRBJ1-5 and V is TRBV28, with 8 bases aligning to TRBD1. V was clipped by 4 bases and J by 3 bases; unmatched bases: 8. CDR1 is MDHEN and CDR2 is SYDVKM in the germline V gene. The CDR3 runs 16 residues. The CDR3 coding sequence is TGTGCCAGCAGTTCCGCCGGGACAGGTCCCAATCAGCCCCAGCATTTT. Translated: CASSSAGTGPNQPQHF.

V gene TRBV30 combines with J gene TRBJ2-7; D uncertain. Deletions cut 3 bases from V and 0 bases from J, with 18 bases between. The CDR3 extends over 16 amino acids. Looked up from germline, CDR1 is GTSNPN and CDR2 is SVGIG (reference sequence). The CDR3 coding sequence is TGTGCCTGGAGAATGGAGTCCCCGGCCTACTCCTACGAGCAGTACTTC. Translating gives CAWRMESPAYSYEQYF.

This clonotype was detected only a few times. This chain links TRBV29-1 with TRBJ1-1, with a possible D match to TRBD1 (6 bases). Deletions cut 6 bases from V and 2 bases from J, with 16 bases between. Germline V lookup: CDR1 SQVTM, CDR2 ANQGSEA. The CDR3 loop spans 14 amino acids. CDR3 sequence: CSVQAGHLNTEAFF. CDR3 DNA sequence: TGCAGCGTCCAGGCGGGACATTTAAACACTGAAGCTTTCTTT. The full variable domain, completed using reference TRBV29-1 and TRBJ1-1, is SAVISQKPSRDICQRGTSLTIQCQVDSQVTMMFWYRQQPGQSLTLIATANQGSEATYESGFVIDKFPISRPNLTFSTLTVSNMSPEDSSIYLCSVQAGHLNTEAFFGQGTRLTVV.

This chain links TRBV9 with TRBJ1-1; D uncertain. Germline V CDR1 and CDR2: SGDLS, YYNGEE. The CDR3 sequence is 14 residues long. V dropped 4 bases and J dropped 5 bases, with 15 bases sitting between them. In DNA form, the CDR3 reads TGTGCCAGCAGCCCCCCGGTAGGGTTAACTGAAGCTTTCTTT. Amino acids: CASSPPVGLTEAFF.

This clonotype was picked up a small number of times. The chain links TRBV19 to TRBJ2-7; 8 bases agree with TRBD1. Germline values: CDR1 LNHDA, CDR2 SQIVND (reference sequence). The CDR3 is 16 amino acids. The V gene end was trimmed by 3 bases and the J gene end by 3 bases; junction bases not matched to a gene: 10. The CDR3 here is CASSIREGQGLYEQYF. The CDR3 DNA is TGTGCCAGTAGTATCCGCGAAGGACAGGGACTCTACGAGCAGTACTTC.

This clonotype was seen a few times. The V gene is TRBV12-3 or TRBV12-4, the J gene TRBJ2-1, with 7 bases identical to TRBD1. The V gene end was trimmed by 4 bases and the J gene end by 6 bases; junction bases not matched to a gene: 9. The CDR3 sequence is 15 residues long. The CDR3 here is CASSSYRGRGNEQFF. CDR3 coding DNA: TGTGCCAGCAGTTCATACAGGGGTCGGGGCAATGAGCAGTTCTTC.

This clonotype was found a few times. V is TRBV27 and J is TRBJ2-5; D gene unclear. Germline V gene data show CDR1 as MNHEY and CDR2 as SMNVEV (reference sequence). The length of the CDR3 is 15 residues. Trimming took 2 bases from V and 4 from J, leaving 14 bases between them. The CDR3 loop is CASSLGARLGETQYF. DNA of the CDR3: TGTGCCAGCAGTTTAGGAGCCAGGTTAGGAGAGACCCAGTACTTC.

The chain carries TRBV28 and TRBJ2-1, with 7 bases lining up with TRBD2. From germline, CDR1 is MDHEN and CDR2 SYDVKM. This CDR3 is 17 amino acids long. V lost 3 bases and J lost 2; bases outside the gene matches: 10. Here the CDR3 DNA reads TGTGCCAGCAGTTTTCGATTGGCTAGCGGACCCTACAATGAGCAGTTCTTC. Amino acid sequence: CASSFRLASGPYNEQFF.

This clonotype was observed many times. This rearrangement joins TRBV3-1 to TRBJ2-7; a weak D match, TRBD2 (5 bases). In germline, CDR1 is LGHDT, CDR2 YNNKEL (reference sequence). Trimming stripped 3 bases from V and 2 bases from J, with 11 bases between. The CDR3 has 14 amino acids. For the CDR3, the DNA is TGTGCCAGCAGCCAGGCGGGTGCCACCTACGAGCAGTACTTC. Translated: CASSQAGATYEQYF.

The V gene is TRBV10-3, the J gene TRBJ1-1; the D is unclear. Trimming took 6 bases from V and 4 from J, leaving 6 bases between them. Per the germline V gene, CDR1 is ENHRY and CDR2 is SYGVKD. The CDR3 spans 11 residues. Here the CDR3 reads CAIREATEAFF. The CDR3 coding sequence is TGTGCCATCAGGGAGGCCACTGAAGCTTTCTTT.

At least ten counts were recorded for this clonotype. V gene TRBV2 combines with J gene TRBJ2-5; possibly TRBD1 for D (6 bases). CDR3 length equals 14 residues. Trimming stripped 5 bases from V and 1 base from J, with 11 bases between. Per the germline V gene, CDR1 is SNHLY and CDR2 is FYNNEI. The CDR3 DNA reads TGTGCCAGCAGTCAGGGACATCTCCAAGAGACCCAGTACTTC. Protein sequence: CASSQGHLQETQYF.

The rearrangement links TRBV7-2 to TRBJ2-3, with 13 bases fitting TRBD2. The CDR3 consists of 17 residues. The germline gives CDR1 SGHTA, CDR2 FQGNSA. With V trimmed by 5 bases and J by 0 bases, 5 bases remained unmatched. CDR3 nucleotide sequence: TGTGCCAGCAGCAAACGACTAGCGGGAGGAAGCACAGATACGCAGTATTTT. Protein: CASSKRLAGGSTDTQYF.

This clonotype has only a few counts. The CDR3 DNA reads TGCGCCAGCAGCCAAGAAATCTTCTATGGCTACACCTTC. Residues: CASSQEIFYGYTF. This sequence joins TRBV4-3 and TRBJ1-2; D is uncertain. V was pared by 0 bases and J by 4 bases, with 6 bases between. Per the germline V gene, CDR1 is LGHNA and CDR2 is YSLEER. The CDR3 has 13 amino acids.

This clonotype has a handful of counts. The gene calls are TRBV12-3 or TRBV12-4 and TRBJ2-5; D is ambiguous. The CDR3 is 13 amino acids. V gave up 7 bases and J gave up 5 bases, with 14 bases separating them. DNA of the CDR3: TGTGCCAGCACCTTAGAAGGGATCGAGACCCAGTACTTC. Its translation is CASTLEGIETQYF.

This chain's CDR3 is CSARDGDRILNEAFF. The CDR3, as DNA: TGCAGTGCTAGAGATGGAGACAGGATATTAAATGAAGCTTTCTTT. This rearrangement joins TRBV20-1 to TRBJ1-1, with D possibly matching TRBD1 (6 bases). Trimming took off 0 bases at V and 7 bases at J, with 18 bases between the two ends. The CDR3 is 15 amino acids. In germline, CDR1 is DFQATT, CDR2 SNEGSKA (reference sequence).

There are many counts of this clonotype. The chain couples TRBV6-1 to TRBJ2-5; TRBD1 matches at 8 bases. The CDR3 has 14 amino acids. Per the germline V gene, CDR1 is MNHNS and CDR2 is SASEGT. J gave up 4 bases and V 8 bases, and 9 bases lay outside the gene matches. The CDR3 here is CASQPGQVRETQYF. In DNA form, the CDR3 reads TGTGCCAGCCAGCCGGGACAGGTGAGAGAGACCCAGTACTTC.

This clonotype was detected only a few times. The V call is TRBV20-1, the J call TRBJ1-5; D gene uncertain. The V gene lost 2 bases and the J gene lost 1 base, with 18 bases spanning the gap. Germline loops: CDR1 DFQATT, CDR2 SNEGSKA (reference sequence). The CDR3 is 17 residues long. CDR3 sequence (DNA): TGCAGTGCTAGATTAAGACTTCGGTTACAGAGCAATCAGCCCCAGCATTTT. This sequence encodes CSARLRLRLQSNQPQHF.

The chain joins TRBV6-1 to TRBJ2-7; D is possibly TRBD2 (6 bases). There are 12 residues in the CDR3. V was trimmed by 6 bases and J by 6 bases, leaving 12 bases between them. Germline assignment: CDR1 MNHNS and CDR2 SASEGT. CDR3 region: CASRIPGGEQYF. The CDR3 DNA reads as TGTGCCAGCAGAATCCCCGGGGGCGAGCAGTACTTC.

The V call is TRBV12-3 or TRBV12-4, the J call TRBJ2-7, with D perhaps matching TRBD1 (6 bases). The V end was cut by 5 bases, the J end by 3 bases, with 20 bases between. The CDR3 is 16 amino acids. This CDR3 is CASSHQTGSIGYEQYF. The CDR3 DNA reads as TGTGCCAGCAGTCACCAGACAGGCTCGATAGGCTACGAGCAGTACTTC.

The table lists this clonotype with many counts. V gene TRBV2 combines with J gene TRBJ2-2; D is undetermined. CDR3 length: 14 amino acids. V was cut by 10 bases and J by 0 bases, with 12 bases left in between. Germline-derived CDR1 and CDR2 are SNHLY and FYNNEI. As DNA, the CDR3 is TGTGCCACCCACACGACCTCGAACACCGGGGAGCTGTTTTTT. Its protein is CATHTTSNTGELFF.

CDR3: CASSLDSYSYNEQFF. The DNA for the CDR3 is TGTGCCAGCAGCCTAGACAGTTACTCCTACAATGAGCAGTTCTTC. The V gene is TRBV7-8, the J gene TRBJ2-1, with D possibly being TRBD1 (5 bases). The CDR3 contains 15 residues. Germline lookup yields CDR1 SGHVS and CDR2 FQNEAQ. Trimming took off 5 bases at V and 0 bases at J, with 11 bases between the two ends.

Written as DNA, the CDR3 is TGCGCCAGCAGCCTTGGGGACCGGGACCAGTCCTACGAGCAGTACTTC. This codes for CASSLGDRDQSYEQYF. The V gene is TRBV4-3, the J gene TRBJ2-7; the D gene could be TRBD1 or TRBD2 (5 bases each). The CDR3 runs to 16 residues. Trimming took off 4 bases at V and 1 base at J, with 17 bases between the two ends. CDR1 is LGHNA and CDR2 is YSLEER in the germline V gene.

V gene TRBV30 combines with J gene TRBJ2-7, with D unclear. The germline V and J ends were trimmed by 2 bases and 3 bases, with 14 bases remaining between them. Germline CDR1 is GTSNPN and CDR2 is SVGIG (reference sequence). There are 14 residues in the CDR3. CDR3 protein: CAWSQTISFYEQYF. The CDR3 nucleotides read TGTGCCTGGAGTCAGACCATCAGTTTCTACGAGCAGTACTTC.

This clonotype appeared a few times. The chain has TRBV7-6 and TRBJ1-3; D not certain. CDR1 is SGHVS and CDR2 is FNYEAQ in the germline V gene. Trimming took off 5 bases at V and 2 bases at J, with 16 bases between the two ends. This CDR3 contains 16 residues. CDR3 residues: CASSPRGGLTGNTIYF. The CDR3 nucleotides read TGTGCCAGCAGCCCTCGGGGTGGCCTAACTGGAAACACCATATATTTT. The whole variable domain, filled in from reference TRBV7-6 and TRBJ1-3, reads GAGVSQSPRYKVTKRGQDVALRCDPISGHVSLYWYRQALGQGPEFLTYFNYEAQQDKSGLPNDRFSAERPEGSISTLTIQRTEQRDSAMYRCASSPRGGLTGNTIYFGEGSWLTVV.

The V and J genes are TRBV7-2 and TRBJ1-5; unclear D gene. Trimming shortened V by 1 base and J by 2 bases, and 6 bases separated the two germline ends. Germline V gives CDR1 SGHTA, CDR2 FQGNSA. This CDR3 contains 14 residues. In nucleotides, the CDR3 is TGTGCCAGCAGCTTAGGGTGGGGCAATCAGCCCCAGCATTTT. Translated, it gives CASSLGWGNQPQHF.

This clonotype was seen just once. CDR3 residues: CASRRGLYNEQFF. CDR3 bases: TGTGCCAGCCGCAGGGGACTGTACAATGAGCAGTTCTTC. The chain is built from TRBV28 and TRBJ2-1, with D perhaps being TRBD1 or TRBD2 (6 bases each). V gave up 8 bases and J gave up 4 bases, with 12 bases separating them. This CDR3 is 13 amino acids long. The germline CDR1 and CDR2 sequences are MDHEN and SYDVKM.